The 16 T cell receptor beta chains reported below all come from one sample, sequenced in a study of siplizumab effects on memory and regulatory T cells. The assay was immunoSEQ multiplex PCR, and TCRdb's table has in-frame clones only and misses some. This table has about 100,000 clones, just under 95% appearing once. Specimen: non-Treg CD4+ T cells sorted from blood. These receptors originate from a human donor in good health.

The chain employs TRBV28 and TRBJ1-2; the D is unclear. Germline V gene sequence: CDR1 MDHEN, CDR2 SYDVKM. Trimming took 5 bases from V and 7 from J, leaving 11 bases between them. The CDR3 consists of 12 residues. The CDR3 spells CASSVGAVGYTF. The CDR3 coding sequence is TGTGCCAGCAGTGTTGGTGCGGTTGGCTACACCTTC.

The gene calls are TRBV6-6 and TRBJ1-2; D gene ambiguous. The germline V gene has CDR1 MNHNY and CDR2 SVGAGI (reference sequence). The V end was cut by 0 bases, the J end by 8 bases, with 13 bases between. This CDR3 comprises 14 residues. Written as DNA, the CDR3 is TGTGCCAGCAGTTACTCGGGCAGGCGTGGAGGCTACACCTTC. Translating it yields CASSYSGRRGGYTF.

Here the CDR3 DNA reads TGTGCCAGCAGTCCCCGGACAGGGCATACGCAGTATTTT. Translating gives CASSPRTGHTQYF. The rearrangement uses TRBV28 and TRBJ2-3, with TRBD1 identical over 8 bases. This CDR3 comprises 13 residues. The J segment lost 7 bases and the V segment lost 5 bases, leaving 5 bases of the junction unmatched. Germline V CDR1 and CDR2: MDHEN, SYDVKM.

The chain employs TRBV2 and TRBJ2-1, with D tentatively TRBD1 (5 bases). The CDR3 has 14 residues. Deletions cut 2 bases from V and 7 bases from J, with 12 bases between. Germline V gives CDR1 SNHLY, CDR2 FYNNEI. CDR3 in amino acids: CASSETMTVNEQFF. CDR3 DNA sequence: TGTGCCAGCAGTGAAACGATGACAGTTAATGAGCAGTTCTTC.

The chain couples TRBV27 to TRBJ1-2; TRBD1 is a possible D gene (5 bases). The CDR3 is 14 amino acids. Per the germline V gene, CDR1 is MNHEY and CDR2 is SMNVEV (reference sequence). Trimming pared 0 bases from V and 2 bases from J, leaving 7 bases between. CDR3 protein: CASSLSYRNYGYTF. CDR3 bases: TGTGCCAGCAGTTTATCCTACAGGAACTATGGCTACACCTTC.

The chain employs TRBV19 and TRBJ2-6; the D is unclear. Germline CDR1 is LNHDA and CDR2 is SQIVND (reference sequence). Trimming removed 3 bases at V and 3 bases at J, with 6 bases between. This CDR3 region has 14 residues. CDR3 in DNA: TGTGCCAGTAGTATTAAGAATGGGGCCAACGTCCTGACTTTC. Protein: CASSIKNGANVLTF.

The chain joins TRBV2 to TRBJ1-2; a possible D gene is TRBD1 (6 bases). Germline V gene lookup returns CDR1 SNHLY and CDR2 FYNNEI. The CDR3 runs to 16 residues. The V gene lost 2 bases and the J gene lost 0 bases, with 13 bases spanning the gap. The CDR3 DNA sequence: TGTGCCAGCAGTGAAAGGGGGGGTAGAGCTAACTATGGCTACACCTTC. It is translated as CASSERGGRANYGYTF.

This chain uses TRBV5-6 with TRBJ2-1; weak D call: TRBD1 (6 bases). The V gene lost 6 bases and the J gene lost 4 bases, with 17 bases spanning the gap. In germline, CDR1 is SGHDT, CDR2 YYEEEE. The CDR3 runs 15 residues. CDR3 loop: CASKRRQATYNEQFF. CDR3 coding DNA: TGTGCCAGCAAACGACGACAGGCAACTTACAATGAGCAGTTCTTC.

This sequence joins TRBV2 and TRBJ1-5, with D perhaps TRBD1 (6 bases). Germline assignment: CDR1 SNHLY and CDR2 FYNNEI. The CDR3 is 13 amino acids. V was shortened by 8 bases and J by 4 bases, with 12 bases between the two germline ends. For the CDR3, the DNA is TGTGCCAGCGGAACAGGGATTAATCAGCCCCAGCATTTT. Its translation is CASGTGINQPQHF.

CDR3 nucleotide sequence: TGTGCTAGTGCGAATTGGGATACGCAGTATTTT. This translates into CASANWDTQYF. The rearrangement joins TRBV12-5 to TRBJ2-3; the D is unclear. This CDR3 is 11 amino acids long. Trimming cost V 7 bases and J 6 bases, with 8 bases left between them. In germline, CDR1 is LGHNT, CDR2 FRNRAP.

The V gene is TRBV6-6, the J gene TRBJ1-2; no definite D call. V gave up 5 bases and J gave up 8 bases, with 15 bases separating them. CDR1 and CDR2 (germline): MNHNY, SVGAGI (reference sequence). This CDR3 has 13 amino acids. CDR3: CASSIPQKRGYTF. CDR3 coding DNA: TGTGCCAGCAGTATACCGCAGAAGAGGGGCTACACCTTC.

CDR3 sequence (DNA): TGTGCCTGGGGGCAGGGGAGGTATGGCTACACCTTC. Residues: CAWGQGRYGYTF. The rearrangement links TRBV30 to TRBJ1-2, with a possible D match to TRBD1 (6 bases). With 5 bases removed from V and 5 bases from J, the gap between germline ends came to 12 bases. CDR3 length: 12 amino acids. The germline V gene encodes CDR1 GTSNPN and CDR2 SVGIG (reference sequence).

This rearrangement joins TRBV19 to TRBJ1-3; D not resolved. CDR3 length: 13 residues. Trimming shortened V by 6 bases and J by 1 base, and 7 bases separated the two germline ends. CDR1 and CDR2 from the germline V gene are LNHDA and SQIVND (reference sequence). The CDR3 DNA sequence: TGTGCCAGTAGCGGGCAATCTGGAAACACCATATATTTT. Residues: CASSGQSGNTIYF.

This chain connects TRBV19 to TRBJ1-1; the match to TRBD1 covers 9 bases. The CDR3 has 17 residues. The ends lost 2 bases at V and 1 base at J; junction bases unmatched: 8. Germline V lookup: CDR1 LNHDA, CDR2 SQIVND (reference sequence). CDR3 region: CASSILWWDRENTEAFF. DNA for the CDR3: TGTGCCAGTAGTATACTCTGGTGGGACAGGGAGAACACTGAAGCTTTCTTT. The full variable domain, in which reference TRBV19 and TRBJ1-1 provide the parts outside the CDR3, is DGGITQSPKYLFRKEGQNVTLSCEQNLNHDAMYWYRQDPGQGLRLIYYSQIVNDFQKGDIAEGYSVSREKKESFPLTVTSAQKNPTAFYLCASSILWWDRENTEAFFGQGTRLTVV.

This sequence joins TRBV5-4 and TRBJ2-2, with D perhaps TRBD1 (5 bases). The V gene's germline CDR1 is SGHNT and CDR2 YYREEE (reference sequence). Trimming took 4 bases from V and 0 from J, leaving 13 bases between them. The CDR3 consists of 16 residues. The CDR3 is CASSPATDTNTGELFF. CDR3 bases: TGTGCCAGCAGCCCGGCGACAGACACGAACACCGGGGAGCTGTTTTTT.

The rearrangement joins TRBV28 to TRBJ1-1, with D unresolved. V lost 6 bases and J 5 bases, leaving 7 bases between the germline ends. Germline V gene sequence: CDR1 MDHEN, CDR2 SYDVKM. This CDR3 is 11 amino acids long. The CDR3 DNA follows: TGTGCCAGCAGCGAAATTACTGAAGCTTTCTTT. Residues: CASSEITEAFF.